These 27 T cell receptor beta chains were all obtained from the same sample, sequenced in a study of vaccination and CD4 T cells after COVID-19. Antigen specificity for these receptors is unknown. Cultured CD4+ T cells had their DNA profiled by the Oncomine TCR Beta short-read assay. MiXCR, applied by TCRdb to the PCR reads, yields one record per CDR3 protein. The sample comprises approximately 3,000 distinct CDR3 sequences, around four fifths of which are singletons, and around a quarter rests with the top ten. Treatment noted: roughly 11-day PBMC culture with coronavirus spike peptide pools or control peptides (ViraFEST assay). Sequenced input: CD4+ T cells from blood, cultured in vitro. These TCRs come from a human donor who had recovered from COVID-19.

The V and J genes are TRBV6-1 and TRBJ1-6, with TRBD1 identical over 7 bases. Germline V gene lookup returns CDR1 MNHNS and CDR2 SASEGT. This CDR3 has 16 residues. Trimming cost V 6 bases and J 7 bases; bases outside gene matches: 12. For the CDR3, the DNA is TGTGCCAGCAGACCGCCCCCGGACAGGCGAAATTCACCCCTCCACTTT. Protein sequence: CASRPPPDRRNSPLHF.

The chain combines TRBV6-2 or TRBV6-3 with TRBJ2-5, with a tentative D call TRBD1 (6 bases). Germline CDR1 is MNHEY and CDR2 is SVGEGT. The CDR3 has 14 residues. Trimming pared 3 bases from V and 1 base from J, leaving 9 bases between. The CDR3 coding sequence is TGTGCCAGCAGTTATCGGGACACCCAAGAGACCCAGTACTTC. It yields the protein CASSYRDTQETQYF.

This clonotype is labeled large. V and J are TRBV19 and TRBJ2-3, with 10 bases that match TRBD2. Germline CDR1 LNHDA, CDR2 SQIVND (reference sequence). The CDR3 spans 14 residues. J was trimmed by 4 bases and V by 8 bases; bases with no gene match: 6. CDR3 in DNA: TGTGCCAGTGGGCCGGGACTAGCGTCAGATACGCAGTATTTT. This codes for CASGPGLASDTQYF.

The chain links TRBV2 to TRBJ1-6; 7 nucleotides agree with TRBD1. This CDR3 is 16 amino acids long. CDR1 and CDR2 (germline): SNHLY, FYNNEI. V lost 5 bases to trimming and J lost 3 bases; unmatched junction nucleotides: 7. DNA for the CDR3: TGTGCCAGCAGTTCTACAGGGGCCCACTATAATTCACCCCTCCACTTT. Translation gives CASSSTGAHYNSPLHF.

V and J are TRBV7-2 and TRBJ1-1, with a weak D call TRBD1 (5 bases). This CDR3 is built from 14 residues. Trimming removed 4 bases from V and 4 bases from J, with 13 bases in between. From germline, CDR1 is SGHTA and CDR2 FQGNSA. The CDR3 is CASSSRGGTTEAFF. Here the CDR3 DNA reads TGTGCCAGCAGCTCCCGAGGAGGGACCACTGAAGCTTTCTTT.

The V and J genes are TRBV30 and TRBJ1-1; tentatively, D is TRBD1 (6 bases). Germline V CDR1 and CDR2: GTSNPN, SVGIG (reference sequence). The V gene lost 4 bases and the J gene lost 8 bases, with 11 bases spanning the gap. The CDR3 consists of 11 residues. DNA of the CDR3: TGTGCCTGGATGCGGGGGCTGGAAGCTTTCTTT. Its protein is CAWMRGLEAFF.

This clonotype showed up just a few times. J is TRBJ1-5 and V is TRBV18; D not resolved. Germline CDR1 reads KGHSH; CDR2 reads LQKENI. V was clipped by 5 bases and J by 9 bases, with 26 bases between them. This CDR3 is built from 17 residues. The CDR3 sequence: CASSISPTSRKSWPQHF. CDR3 nucleotides: TGTGCCAGCTCAATCAGTCCGACATCCCGTAAATCATGGCCCCAGCATTTT.

The V gene is TRBV27, the J gene TRBJ1-5; TRBD1 might be the D (5 bases). Trimming took 6 bases from V and 5 from J, leaving 11 bases between them. Germline loops: CDR1 MNHEY, CDR2 SMNVEV (reference sequence). This CDR3 is 13 amino acids long. This chain's CDR3 is CASRGGEYQPQHF. The CDR3 DNA reads as TGTGCCAGCAGGGGGGGGGAATATCAGCCCCAGCATTTT.

J is TRBJ1-2 and V is TRBV6-1, with D uncertain. Trimming pared 4 bases from V and 1 base from J, leaving 13 bases between. CDR1 and CDR2 (germline): MNHNS, SASEGT. The CDR3 length is 15 residues. The CDR3 DNA reads TGTGCCAGCAGTGCTGAAGTGACGGGTAACTATGGCTACACCTTC. Its translation: CASSAEVTGNYGYTF.

This clonotype was counted a few times. The chain couples TRBV6-2 or TRBV6-3 to TRBJ1-1; 8 bases fit TRBD1. CDR1 is MNHEY and CDR2 is SVGEGT in the germline V gene. The CDR3 sequence is 13 residues long. Germline trimming cut 6 bases from V and 7 bases from J; bases unmatched to any gene: 7. The CDR3 region has the DNA TGTGCCAGCAGAGGCAGGGGGCGTCATGAAGCTTTCTTT. This translates into CASRGRGRHEAFF.

This clonotype was observed once. The chain links TRBV5-3 to TRBJ1-2; 7 bases line up with TRBD1. TRBV5-3 belongs to the ORF category, with a function that is uncertain. Losses at the gene ends were 8 bases for V and 4 bases for J; bases not matched to a gene: 8. This CDR3 spans 13 amino acids. CDR3 DNA sequence: TGTGCCAGCAGCCCACAGGGGACCTATGGCTACACCTTC. This codes for CASSPQGTYGYTF.

J is TRBJ1-1 and V is TRBV20-1; possible D gene TRBD1, 6 bases. From germline, CDR1 is DFQATT and CDR2 SNEGSKA (reference sequence). CDR3 size: 16 residues. The V end lost 0 bases, the J end lost 1 base, and 15 bases lay between the germline ends. Here the CDR3 reads CSARDSAGAPNTEAFF. DNA for the CDR3: TGCAGTGCTAGAGATTCGGCAGGGGCCCCGAACACTGAAGCTTTCTTT.

The chain is built from TRBV20-1 and TRBJ2-1; 11 bases are shared with TRBD1. In germline, CDR1 is DFQATT, CDR2 SNEGSKA (reference sequence). The CDR3 spans 16 residues. V trimming: 1 base; J trimming: 3 bases; junction bases outside the gene matches: 5. The CDR3 nucleotides read TGCAGTGCTAGAGTTCGGACAGGGGGCGGCTACAATGAGCAGTTCTTC. Translated: CSARVRTGGGYNEQFF.

The chain carries TRBV10-2 and TRBJ1-6; unclear D gene. The CDR3 contains 17 residues. Germline loops: CDR1 WSHSY, CDR2 SAAADI. V was trimmed by 2 bases and J by 5 bases, leaving 16 bases between them. The CDR3, as DNA: TGCGCCAGCAGTGAGGTTCCATCCGGGGTTGATAATTCACCCCTCCACTTT. Translation: CASSEVPSGVDNSPLHF.

The rearrangement uses TRBV10-3 and TRBJ1-2; D unresolved. CDR1 ENHRY and CDR2 SYGVKD come from the germline V gene. CDR3 length: 12 amino acids. V was cut by 10 bases and J by 4 bases, with 13 bases left in between. The CDR3 nucleotides are TGTGCCACCACCCCCGACACCTATGGCTACACCTTC. Translation gives CATTPDTYGYTF.

The genes are TRBV7-3 and TRBJ1-2; 12 nucleotides line up with TRBD1. The CDR3 is 18 amino acids. Germline V gene lookup returns CDR1 SGHTA and CDR2 FQGTGA. V gave up 2 bases and J gave up 4 bases; unmatched junction bases: 11. In DNA, the CDR3 is TGTGCCAGCAGCTTAGCGCCGCGGGGGACAGGGGGCACCTATGGCTACACCTTC. It codes for CASSLAPRGTGGTYGYTF.

J is TRBJ1-2 and V is TRBV4-1; the D is unclear. Trimming shortened V by 0 bases and J by 7 bases, and 12 bases separated the two germline ends. Germline V gene sequence: CDR1 MGHRA, CDR2 YSYEKL. CDR3 length equals 14 residues. CDR3 amino acids: CASSQDSGEGGYTF. In DNA, the CDR3 is TGCGCCAGCAGCCAAGATAGCGGGGAGGGTGGCTACACCTTC.

The gene calls are TRBV19 and TRBJ1-5; D is unresolved. Trimming stripped 6 bases from V and 0 bases from J, with 12 bases between. The CDR3 length is 15 residues. Germline V CDR1 and CDR2: LNHDA, SQIVND (reference sequence). In DNA form, the CDR3 reads TGTGCCAGTAGCAGGACGGCCTATAGCAATCAGCCCCAGCATTTT. Protein product: CASSRTAYSNQPQHF. Looking up the rest from reference TRBV19 and TRBJ1-5 gives the full variable domain: DGGITQSPKYLFRKEGQNVTLSCEQNLNHDAMYWYRQDPGQGLRLIYYSQIVNDFQKGDIAEGYSVSREKKESFPLTVTSAQKNPTAFYLCASSRTAYSNQPQHFGDGTRLSIL.

Judged by abundance, this clonotype is large. The chain employs TRBV19 and TRBJ1-5, with 8 bases lining up with TRBD1. Germline CDR1 LNHDA, CDR2 SQIVND (reference sequence). J lost 4 bases, V lost 5 bases, and 10 bases had no gene match. CDR3 length: 16 residues. The chain's CDR3 is CASSGHGQGPNQPQHF. The CDR3, as DNA: TGTGCCAGTAGTGGTCACGGACAGGGTCCAAATCAGCCCCAGCATTTT.

The gene calls are TRBV7-6 and TRBJ2-7, with D possibly being TRBD1 (6 bases). The germline CDR1 and CDR2 sequences are SGHVS and FNYEAQ. V was pared by 3 bases and J by 3 bases, with 12 bases between. The CDR3 consists of 14 residues. This CDR3 is CASSLTGRDYEQYF. The CDR3 DNA sequence: TGTGCCAGCAGCTTGACAGGAAGGGACTACGAGCAGTACTTC.

By sample share, this clonotype is medium-sized (0.01 to 0.1%). This rearrangement joins TRBV10-3 to TRBJ1-3; 12 positions match TRBD1. The CDR3 extends over 16 amino acids. V lost 4 bases to trimming and J lost 4 bases; unmatched junction nucleotides: 5. The germline V gene has CDR1 ENHRY and CDR2 SYGVKD. The CDR3 sequence is CAISGGQGAGGNTIYF. The CDR3 bases are TGTGCCATCAGTGGGGGACAGGGGGCAGGCGGAAACACCATATATTTT.

This chain uses TRBV6-1 with TRBJ1-2; D is perhaps TRBD1 (5 bases). Germline CDR1 reads MNHNS; CDR2 reads SASEGT. The CDR3 loop spans 13 amino acids. Trimming took 2 bases from V and 4 from J, leaving 8 bases between them. The CDR3 DNA is TGTGCCAGCAGTGAACAGGGTGTCTATGGCTACACCTTC. Amino acid sequence: CASSEQGVYGYTF.

By proportion, this clonotype is medium-sized (0.01 to 0.1%). No DNA is shown, since the ends of the CDR3 on it are uncertain; the CDR3 is the one TCRdb lists. The chain joins TRBV19 to TRBJ1-2. The CDR3 length equals 13 residues, ends included. Germline assignment: CDR1 LNHDA and CDR2 SQIVND (reference sequence). CDR3 region: CASTSGVNYGYTF.

The rearrangement uses TRBV6-2 or TRBV6-3 and TRBJ1-6; no clear D gene. This CDR3 has 14 residues. V dropped 1 base and J dropped 5 bases, with 6 bases sitting between them. Germline V lookup: CDR1 MNHEY, CDR2 SVGEGT. The CDR3 is CASSYWQNNSPLHF. CDR3 DNA sequence: TGTGCCAGCAGTTACTGGCAGAATAATTCACCCCTCCACTTT.

V is TRBV21-1 and J is TRBJ1-5. TRBV21-1 is tagged as a pseudogene. The CDR3 totals 12 residues. Here the CDR3 reads CASSIEGEPQHF. The CDR3 DNA is TGTGCCAGCAGCATCGAAGGCGAGCCCCAGCATTTT.

This clonotype came up once. The chain links TRBV12-5 to TRBJ1-3; the D gene is possibly TRBD1 (6 bases). This CDR3 has 13 amino acids. Per the germline V gene, CDR1 is LGHNT and CDR2 is FRNRAP. Trimming stripped 7 bases from V and 0 bases from J, with 7 bases between. The CDR3 region has the DNA TGTGCTAGTGAACAGGGCTCTGGAAACACCATATATTTT. Its translation is CASEQGSGNTIYF.

This clonotype was detected a few times. This chain joins TRBV20-1 and TRBJ1-1; possible D gene TRBD1, 5 bases. V lost 3 bases and J lost 4, with 12 bases in between. There are 13 residues in the CDR3. The germline gives CDR1 DFQATT, CDR2 SNEGSKA (reference sequence). For the CDR3, the DNA is TGCAGTGCTAGGTCAGGGTCGGGCACTGAAGCTTTCTTT. It yields the protein CSARSGSGTEAFF.